These T cell receptor beta chains were read from a single sample in a study of technical replicates of blood from a few donors. This table comes from immunoSEQ multiplex PCR, and its TCRdb copy is limited to in-frame clones, with some not included. The table includes approximately 82,000 clones, over 95% detected once. The specimen was T cells isolated from PBMCs. The receptors come from a human donor in good health. The CDR3 runs from the conserved cysteine through the conserved F or W. The D gene is left open where the match is weak. Part of the rows lack a size; the others show once, few, many or a class for expanded clones.

clone size | D gene | J gene | V gene | CDR3 protein | CDR3 DNA
- | TRBD1 | TRBJ2-7 | TRBV10-2 | CASRRQGAYEQYF | TGCGCCAGCAGGAGACAGGGGGCGTACGAGCAGTACTTC
- | TRBD2 | TRBJ2-1 | TRBV4-3 | CASSQDGGSRSYNEQFF | TGCGCCAGCAGCCAAGACGGCGGGAGCCGCTCCTACAATGAGCAGTTCTTC
- | TRBD1 | TRBJ1-4 | TRBV6-5 | CASSYGTGSFEKLFF | TGTGCCAGCAGTTACGGGACAGGTTCTTTTGAAAAACTGTTTTTT
once | - | TRBJ2-3 | TRBV19 | CASRSVPTDTQYF | TGTGCCAGTAGGAGCGTCCCTACAGATACGCAGTATTTT
- | - | TRBJ1-5 | TRBV13 | CASSLDTNQPQHF | TGTGCCAGCAGTTTGGACACCAATCAGCCCCAGCATTTT
- | - | TRBJ1-4 | TRBV6-1 | CASSEAGGADEKLFF | TGTGCCAGCAGTGAAGCGGGGGGGGCTGATGAAAAACTGTTTTTT
- | - | TRBJ2-2 | TRBV27 | CASSKRGGTGELFF | TGTGCCAGCAGTAAAAGGGGGGGGACCGGGGAGCTGTTTTTT
- | TRBD2 | TRBJ2-1 | TRBV9 | CASSGSPTSGRSYNEQFF | TGTGCCAGCAGCGGGTCCCCGACTAGCGGGAGGTCCTACAATGAGCAGTTCTTC
- | - | TRBJ1-4 | TRBV14 | CASSQERSGLANEKLFF | TGTGCCAGCAGCCAAGAACGGTCGGGGTTGGCTAATGAAAAACTGTTTTTT
- | - | TRBJ2-1 | TRBV6-5 | CASSRRVLLNEQFF | TGTGCCAGCAGCCGCAGGGTTCTATTGAATGAGCAGTTCTTC
- | - | TRBJ1-1 | TRBV15 | CATGGRGTNTEAFF | TGTGCGACAGGCGGGAGGGGAACGAACACTGAAGCTTTCTTT
- | - | TRBJ2-1 | TRBV7-2 | CASSPLGDRRDIEQFF | TGTGCCAGCAGCCCCTTGGGAGATAGGCGGGATATTGAGCAGTTCTTC
- | TRBD2 | TRBJ2-3 | TRBV9 | CASSPSLAGSTDTQYF | TGTGCCAGCAGCCCCTCACTAGCGGGTAGCACAGATACGCAGTATTTT
few | - | TRBJ1-1 | TRBV4-3 | CASSQAGIANTEAFF | TGCGCCAGCAGCCAGGCAGGGATAGCGAACACTGAAGCTTTCTTT
- | - | TRBJ2-7 | TRBV14 | CASSQQRQSYEQYF | TGTGCCAGCAGCCAACAGAGGCAGTCCTACGAGCAGTACTTC
- | - | TRBJ2-1 | TRBV6-6 | CASSYRGDEQFF | TGTGCCAGCAGTTACAGGGGCGATGAGCAGTTCTTC
once | - | TRBJ2-7 | TRBV11-1 | CAAYEQYF | TGTGCCGCGTACGAGCAGTACTTC
once | - | TRBJ1-3 | TRBV15 | CATSRAAGNTIYF | TGTGCCACCAGCAGAGCTGCGGGAAACACCATATATTTT
once | - | TRBJ1-2 | TRBV7-2 | CASSPREGGYTF | TGTGCCAGCAGCCCAAGGGAGGGAGGCTACACCTTC
once | - | TRBJ2-3 | TRBV7-9 | CASSLGGDRANTQYF | TGTGCCAGCAGCTTAGGGGGGGACAGAGCAAATACGCAGTATTTT
- | - | TRBJ1-4 | TRBV19 | CASRSRVRADNEKLFF | TGTGCCAGTAGAAGTCGCGTGAGGGCCGATAATGAAAAACTGTTTTTT
- | TRBD1 | TRBJ2-7 | TRBV28 | CASSPPRDSYEQYF | TGTGCCAGCAGCCCTCCTCGGGACAGCTACGAGCAGTACTTC
- | TRBD1 | TRBJ2-7 | TRBV7-3 | CASSLTGTGSSYEQYF | TGTGCCAGCAGCTTAACCGGGACAGGGTCTTCCTACGAGCAGTACTTC
- | TRBD1 | TRBJ1-2 | TRBV5-8 | CASSRDRGIGGYTF | TGTGCCAGCAGCCGGGACAGGGGAATCGGGGGCTACACCTTC
- | - | TRBJ2-3 | TRBV7-9 | CASSLPVRQGGDTQYF | TGTGCCAGCAGCTTACCCGTCCGACAGGGAGGAGATACGCAGTATTTT
- | - | TRBJ2-5 | TRBV28 | CASSFLRYRKGGQETQYF | TGTGCCAGCAGTTTCCTTCGCTACAGGAAAGGTGGCCAAGAGACCCAGTACTTC
few | - | TRBJ1-1 | TRBV28 | CASSISLEAFF | TGTGCCAGCAGTATTAGCCTGGAAGCTTTCTTT
- | - | TRBJ2-5 | TRBV7-3 | CASSSSGETQYF | TGTGCCAGCAGCTCCAGCGGAGAGACCCAGTACTTC
- | - | TRBJ2-1 | TRBV29-1 | CSEAGYNEQFF | TGCAGCGAGGCGGGGTACAATGAGCAGTTCTTC
- | - | TRBJ2-5 | TRBV4-3 | CASSQDGRGEETQYF | TGCGCCAGCAGCCAAGATGGTCGAGGTGAGGAGACCCAGTACTTC
- | - | TRBJ2-3 | TRBV30 | CAWTSLADTQYF | TGTGCCTGGACTAGCTTGGCAGATACGCAGTATTTT
few | - | TRBJ1-4 | TRBV30 | CAGDRNEKLFF | TGTGCCGGAGACAGGAATGAAAAACTGTTTTTT
- | - | TRBJ1-5 | TRBV28 | CATSTQGWGDYQPQHF | TGTGCCACCTCCACCCAGGGGTGGGGCGATTATCAGCCCCAGCATTTT
- | - | TRBJ2-7 | TRBV7-8 | CASSLVSRGYEQYF | TGTGCCAGCAGCTTGGTTAGTCGGGGTTACGAGCAGTACTTC
- | - | TRBJ1-4 | TRBV4-1 | CASSQVGPREINEKLFF | TGCGCCAGCAGCCAAGTAGGGCCCAGGGAAATAAATGAAAAACTGTTTTTT
- | - | TRBJ2-5 | TRBV7-8 | CASSLLDRRETQYF | TGTGCCAGCAGCCTACTTGACAGGCGTGAGACCCAGTACTTC
- | TRBD2 | TRBJ2-3 | TRBV7-2 | CASSFTPSGTDTQYF | TGTGCCAGCAGCTTCACCCCTAGCGGGACAGATACGCAGTATTTT
- | - | TRBJ2-7 | TRBV6-5 | CASPGVTPYEQYF | TGTGCCAGCCCAGGGGTAACTCCCTACGAGCAGTACTTC
- | - | TRBJ1-2 | TRBV4-3 | CASSQEQNYGYTF | TGCGCCAGCAGCCAAGAGCAGAACTATGGCTACACCTTC
- | - | TRBJ1-1 | TRBV11-2 | CASSLLQNTEAFF | TGTGCCAGCAGCTTATTACAGAACACTGAAGCTTTCTTT
- | TRBD2 | TRBJ2-1 | TRBV4-3 | CASSQGVSGTSYNEQFF | TGCGCCAGCAGCCAAGGGGTTAGCGGGACTTCCTACAATGAGCAGTTCTTC
- | - | TRBJ2-1 | TRBV7-3 | CASSRAAYNEQFF | TGTGCCAGCAGCCGAGCGGCCTACAATGAGCAGTTCTTC
- | TRBD2 | TRBJ2-1 | TRBV13 | CASSLEGYGGGYNEQFF | TGTGCCAGCAGCTTAGAGGGGTACGGCGGGGGCTACAATGAGCAGTTCTTC
- | TRBD2 | TRBJ2-1 | TRBV27 | CASSLLTGLADNEQFF | TGTGCCAGCAGTCTACTCACGGGACTAGCGGATAATGAGCAGTTCTTC
once | - | TRBJ2-7 | TRBV10-3 | CAISEEASYEQYF | TGTGCCATCAGTGAGGAGGCTAGCTACGAGCAGTACTTC
- | - | TRBJ1-5 | TRBV29-1 | CSVGYRVIHQPQHF | TGCAGCGTTGGCTACAGGGTTATCCACCAGCCCCAGCATTTT
- | - | TRBJ1-3 | TRBV7-3 | CASSLGQGKEAGNTIYF | TGTGCCAGCAGCTTAGGCCAAGGGAAGGAGGCTGGAAACACCATATATTTT